Below are 8 T cell receptor beta chains sequenced from a single sample in a study of shared T cell receptors in the human thymus (dated by TCRdb to 2020 to 2023). The method behind the library was the immunoSEQ multiplex PCR assay. The source is immuneACCESS, and TCRdb retained only in-frame sequences with V and J called. Part of the clones is not carried over; for the studies checked, unresolved V genes explain less than half of this, and the remainder is unexplained. In this sample the table shows more than 550,000 clones, around 87% of which occur a single time. The ten largest make up 0.0094% of the sample. These same records also appear under a second study, on human thymus T cells.

The sequencing sample was made of thymocytes. These receptors all come from a boy in the first two years of life with a congenital heart defect. Donor details come from another sample of the same person, matched by shared clones.

This clone came up once. The rearrangement links TRBV15 to TRBJ1-6, with TRBD1 identical over 7 bases. CDR1 and CDR2 from the germline V gene are LNHNV and YYDKDF (reference sequence). V dropped 4 bases and J dropped 0; count of bases not matched to a gene: 15. CDR3 length equals 20 residues. This chain's CDR3 is CATSKTQGPGRSSYNSPLHF. The CDR3 DNA sequence: TGTGCCACCAGCAAAACACAGGGGCCTGGGCGTAGCTCCTATAATTCACCCCTCCACTTT.

The chain recombines TRBV19 with TRBJ1-2, with a tentative D call TRBD1 (5 bases). Deletions cut 1 base from V and 5 bases from J, with 14 bases between. CDR3 length: 15 residues. Germline values: CDR1 LNHDA, CDR2 SQIVND (reference sequence). The CDR3 region is CASSIAGQREYGYTF. CDR3 DNA sequence: TGTGCCAGTAGTATAGCGGGGCAGCGGGAGTATGGCTACACCTTC.

The chain is built from TRBV4-2 and TRBJ2-2; D not resolved. Germline values: CDR1 LGHNA, CDR2 YNFKEQ. This CDR3 has 15 amino acids. V lost 0 bases, J lost 0 bases, and 5 bases lay in between. This CDR3 reads CASSQDRSNTGELFF. CDR3 nucleotides: TGTGCCAGCAGCCAAGATCGGTCGAACACCGGGGAGCTGTTTTTT.

The V and J genes are TRBV7-6 and TRBJ2-7; 9 bases are a match to TRBD2. This CDR3 spans 15 amino acids. V was clipped by 0 bases and J by 4 bases; unmatched bases: 4. Germline V lookup: CDR1 SGHVS, CDR2 FNYEAQ. The CDR3 here is CASSLASAGGYEQYF. CDR3 coding DNA: TGTGCCAGCAGCTTAGCGTCGGCGGGGGGGTACGAGCAGTACTTC.

V is TRBV28 and J is TRBJ1-5, with no clear D. This CDR3 is 17 amino acids long. Trimming took 1 base from V and 0 from J, leaving 13 bases between them. Germline V lookup: CDR1 MDHEN, CDR2 SYDVKM. The CDR3 DNA reads as TGTGCCAGCAGTTTATTCACAGACACTGATAGCAATCAGCCCCAGCATTTT. Translated: CASSLFTDTDSNQPQHF.

J is TRBJ1-1 and V is TRBV5-4, with D possibly matching TRBD1 (5 bases). The V end was cut by 0 bases, the J end by 0 bases, with 15 bases between. The CDR3 sequence is 17 residues long. The germline gives CDR1 SGHNT, CDR2 YYREEE (reference sequence). The CDR3 here is CASSLDRRQLVNTEAFF. DNA for the CDR3: TGTGCCAGCAGCTTGGATCGACGACAGCTGGTGAACACTGAAGCTTTCTTT.

Notes on this clone: In the same sample, other DNA sequences code for this CDR3. CDR3 residues: CASSLTGIHEQYF. CDR3 in DNA: TGCGCCAGCAGCCTGACAGGGATTCACGAGCAGTACTTC. This rearrangement joins TRBV5-1 to TRBJ2-7; the match to TRBD1 covers 7 bases. The V gene end was trimmed by 4 bases and the J gene end by 5 bases; junction bases not matched to a gene: 6. This CDR3 is 13 amino acids long. CDR1 SGHRS and CDR2 YFSETQ come from the germline V gene.

The chain has TRBV30 and TRBJ1-1; D is unclear. The V gene lost 0 bases and the J gene lost 3 bases, with 20 bases spanning the gap. The V gene's germline CDR1 is GTSNPN and CDR2 SVGIG (reference sequence). The CDR3 sequence is 17 residues long. CDR3 residues: CAWSVHRGSPRDTEAFF. The CDR3 nucleotides are TGTGCCTGGAGTGTACACAGAGGGTCCCCCCGGGACACTGAAGCTTTCTTT. The entire variable domain, with the rest obtained from reference TRBV30 and TRBJ1-1, is as follows: SQTIHQWPATLVQPVGSPLSLECTVEGTSNPNLYWYRQAAGRGLQLLFYSVGIGQISSEVPQNLSASRPQDRQFILSSKKLLLSDSGFYLCAWSVHRGSPRDTEAFFGQGTRLTVV.